This T cell receptor beta chain was recovered during a study of blood T cell repertoires in COVID-19. Repertoires were generated with immunoSEQ multiplex PCR, while TCRdb's copy carries only in-frame clones and drops some. The table lists about 14,000 clones, 83% of them singletons. The CDR3 totals 11 residues. Germline loops: CDR1 DFQATT, CDR2 SNEGSKA (reference sequence). V dropped 3 bases and J dropped 7 bases, with 9 bases sitting between them. The chain combines TRBV20-1 with TRBJ1-1, with a tentative D call TRBD1 (6 bases). The source material was peripheral blood. The TCR was taken from a woman aged 60-70 years with acute or convalescent COVID-19. The CDR3 loop reads CSASWTVEAFF. For the CDR3, the DNA is TGCAGTGCTAGTTGGACAGTTGAAGCTTTCTTT.